The next 17 T cell receptor beta chains were all read from a single sample in a study of CD8 T cells in Susac syndrome. The RNA, roughly 0.45 to 1 ug, was put through reverse transcription using random hexamers. TCRdb passed the immunoSEQ multiplex PCR reads through MiXCR, listing each CDR3 protein once. The sample yields about 240,000 distinct CDR3 sequences, about 96% seen once. The sequenced sample was CD4+ T cells from PBMCs. All receptors come from a human donor with Susac syndrome.

The chain employs TRBV30 and TRBJ1-5; D possibly corresponds to TRBD1 (5 bases). Trimming stripped 1 base from V and 9 bases from J, with 7 bases between. The CDR3 has 11 amino acids. Germline V gene lookup returns CDR1 GTSNPN and CDR2 SVGIG (reference sequence). CDR3 sequence reads: CAWSGQGPQHF. CDR3 bases: TGTGCCTGGAGTGGTCAGGGGCCCCAGCATTTT.

J is TRBJ2-3 and V is TRBV4-2; D is ambiguous. CDR3 length: 16 amino acids. Between the trimmed V and J ends, which lost 0 bases and 4 bases, there was a span of 14 bases. In germline, CDR1 is LGHNA, CDR2 YNFKEQ. CDR3 amino acids: CASSQDPLVRPDTQYF. The CDR3 bases are TGTGCCAGCAGCCAAGATCCCCTAGTTCGCCCAGATACGCAGTATTTT.

The rearrangement uses TRBV30 and TRBJ2-7; TRBD1 is a possible D gene (5 bases). The CDR3 runs to 13 residues. Germline V gives CDR1 GTSNPN, CDR2 SVGIG (reference sequence). The V end lost 4 bases, the J end lost 4 bases, and 14 bases lay between the germline ends. CDR3 amino acids: CAWTVQGKYEQYF. DNA for the CDR3: TGTGCCTGGACCGTCCAGGGAAAGTACGAGCAGTACTTC.

V and J are TRBV15 and TRBJ2-1; D is perhaps TRBD1 or TRBD2 (5 bases each). The CDR3 length is 15 residues. The V and J ends lost 0 bases and 12 bases respectively, with 18 bases between them. In germline, CDR1 is LNHNV, CDR2 YYDKDF (reference sequence). Written as DNA, the CDR3 is TGTGCCACCAGCAGAGATGGGACCCCCATGGAAGGGCAGTTCTTC. Translated: CATSRDGTPMEGQFF. Full variable domain (missing parts from reference TRBV15 and TRBJ2-1): DAMVIQNPRYQVTQFGKPVTLSCSQTLNHNVMYWYQQKSSQAPKLLFHYYDKDFNNEADTPDNFQSRRPNTSFCFLDIRSPGLGDTAMYLCATSRDGTPMEGQFFGPGTRLTVL.

This chain links TRBV29-1 with TRBJ1-2; D is perhaps TRBD1 (5 bases). Looked up from germline, CDR1 is SQVTM and CDR2 is ANQGSEA. This CDR3 region has 12 residues. Trimming shortened V by 4 bases and J by 5 bases, and 11 bases separated the two germline ends. This CDR3 is CSVGGTEYGYTF. The DNA for the CDR3 is TGCAGCGTTGGGGGCACTGAGTATGGCTACACCTTC.

The chain uses TRBV20-1 and TRBJ2-2; possible D gene TRBD1, 6 bases. The V gene lost 5 bases and the J gene lost 1 base, with 11 bases spanning the gap. Germline assignment: CDR1 DFQATT and CDR2 SNEGSKA (reference sequence). There are 14 residues in the CDR3. The CDR3 reads CSAPRGQNTGELFF. For the CDR3, the DNA is TGCAGTGCTCCCCGGGGACAGAACACCGGGGAGCTGTTTTTT.

The chain recombines TRBV29-1 with TRBJ2-5; no clear D. The V gene lost 4 bases and the J gene lost 2 bases, with 20 bases spanning the gap. The CDR3 spans 16 residues. In germline, CDR1 is SQVTM, CDR2 ANQGSEA. For the CDR3, the DNA is TGCAGCGTTGTCCCCTTAGCAAGAACGGTACAAGAGACCCAGTACTTC. Translation gives CSVVPLARTVQETQYF.

This clonotype was detected once. This chain connects TRBV29-1 to TRBJ1-2; 10 nucleotides match TRBD1. Germline CDR1 SQVTM, CDR2 ANQGSEA. CDR3 length: 12 amino acids. With V trimmed by 7 bases and J by 8 bases, 7 bases remained unmatched. The CDR3 nucleotides read TGCAGCGGATCGGGACAGGGGAGCGGCTACACCTTC. Translated, it gives CSGSGQGSGYTF.

The CDR3 nucleotides are TGTGCCAGCAGCTTACCTAACTATGGCTACACCTTC. This codes for CASSLPNYGYTF. V is TRBV11-2 and J is TRBJ1-2; D remains ambiguous. Germline CDR1 SGHAT, CDR2 FQNNGV. The CDR3 covers 12 residues. V lost 2 bases and J 0 bases, leaving 1 base between the germline ends.

V gene TRBV29-1 combines with J gene TRBJ1-1, with 9 nucleotides matching TRBD1. J gave up 0 bases and V 7 bases, and 9 bases lay outside the gene matches. This CDR3 region has 15 residues. The germline V gene has CDR1 SQVTM and CDR2 ANQGSEA. The DNA for the CDR3 is TGCAGCGCCACGAAGACAGGGGGGATGAACACTGAAGCTTTCTTT. This sequence encodes CSATKTGGMNTEAFF.

V gene TRBV3-1 combines with J gene TRBJ2-5, with 8 bases fitting TRBD2. Germline lookup yields CDR1 LGHDT and CDR2 YNNKEL (reference sequence). Unmatched junction bases numbered 12, after V lost 6 bases and J lost 0 bases. The CDR3 is made up of 17 amino acids. CDR3 bases: TGTGCCAGCAGTCCGGACAGTAGCGGGACGAACCAAGAGACCCAGTACTTC. It encodes CASSPDSSGTNQETQYF.

This clonotype appeared once. The V and J genes are TRBV4-2 and TRBJ1-2; the D is unclear. The CDR3 loop spans 16 amino acids. Trimming took off 0 bases at V and 4 bases at J, with 15 bases between the two ends. In germline, CDR1 is LGHNA, CDR2 YNFKEQ. The CDR3 reads CASSQESVAASYGYTF. For the CDR3, the DNA is TGTGCCAGCAGCCAAGAATCAGTGGCAGCGAGCTATGGCTACACCTTC.

The count of this clonotype is one. The chain recombines TRBV29-1 with TRBJ1-5; the D is unclear. This CDR3 spans 13 amino acids. Trimming stripped 0 bases from V and 6 bases from J, with 9 bases between. The V gene's germline CDR1 is SQVTM and CDR2 ANQGSEA. CDR3 DNA sequence: TGCAGCGTTGAAGATGGAGACGGTCAGCCCCAGCATTTT. Translated, it gives CSVEDGDGQPQHF.

Comment on this clonotype: Its ends do not fully match the called genes, so a read error is possible. The chain carries TRBV29-1 and TRBJ1-2; D gene ambiguous. The CDR3 is 13 amino acids. CDR1 is SQVTM, CDR2 ANQGSEA, per germline. CDR3 sequence reads: CSVERQSVYDYTF. The CDR3 DNA reads as TGCAGCGTTGAACGCCAGTCCGTGTATGACTACACCTTC. Full variable domain (remainder filled in from reference TRBV29-1 and TRBJ1-2): SAVISQKPSRDICQRGTSLTIQCQVDSQVTMMFWYRQQPGQSLTLIATANQGSEATYESGFVIDKFPISRPNLTFSTLTVSNMSPEDSSIYLCSVERQSVYDYTFGSGTRLTVV.

The chain uses TRBV7-9 and TRBJ2-1; D is unresolved. The CDR3 contains 16 residues. The germline V gene encodes CDR1 SEHNR and CDR2 FQNEAQ (reference sequence). The V end was cut by 5 bases, the J end by 0 bases, with 14 bases between. CDR3 coding DNA: TGTGCCAGCAGCCTCCCGACCGGCGGCTCCTACAATGAGCAGTTCTTC. The encoded protein is CASSLPTGGSYNEQFF.

The V gene is TRBV28, the J gene TRBJ2-5; 10 bases align to TRBD2. The J segment lost 8 bases and the V segment lost 5 bases, leaving 8 bases of the junction unmatched. CDR3 length: 14 residues. CDR1 is MDHEN and CDR2 is SYDVKM in the germline V gene. DNA of the CDR3: TGTGCCAGCAGTAGACTAGCGGGCCCGGGAACCCAGTACTTC. Translated: CASSRLAGPGTQYF.

The sample holds one count of this clonotype. The rearrangement links TRBV2 to TRBJ1-1; TRBD1 is a possible D gene (5 bases). The germline CDR1 and CDR2 sequences are SNHLY and FYNNEI. The CDR3 sequence is 12 residues long. V dropped 6 bases and J dropped 5 bases, with 10 bases sitting between them. CDR3 sequence: CASRRWGTEAFF. As DNA, the CDR3 is TGTGCCAGCAGGAGATGGGGGACTGAAGCTTTCTTT.